The sequence of this T cell receptor beta chain was determined in a study of early T cells in non-severe SARS-CoV-2 infection (dated by TCRdb to the early 2020s). Regarding the study in general: Bulk RNA from unsorted whole blood was used for TCR sequencing, so alpha and beta chains could not be paired. Study-wide conclusions, independent of this receptor: VDJdb matching was skewed toward anti-spike CD8 responses and likely underestimated virus-specific expansions by missing private and CD4 specificities.

The study was a case-control design nested within a healthcare worker cohort in London, UK, with weekly nasopharyngeal swab PCR tests and blood sampling. Healthcare workers were recruited between 23 and 31 March 2020, during the week of the UK lockdown, and were followed weekly for up to roughly 15 weeks. CDR1 and CDR2, per the germline V gene, are MGHRA and YSYEKL. CDR3 length: 15 amino acids, cysteine to phenylalanine. The CDR3 DNA has 45 bases and is translated from base 1. The junction shows trimming of 6 bases on V and 5 bases on J, plus 19 bases between the germline ends. Library creation used 5' RACE. These reads were obtained on a NextSeq 500. In the TCR library protocol, unique molecular identifiers were attached to individual cDNA molecules to correct for PCR bias and sequencing error. Sequencing covered both TCR alpha and beta chains, and within each sample the abundances of alpha and beta sequences were tightly co-correlated. Concerning the study's data processing: Decombinator V4 was used to perform V gene, J gene and CDR3 annotation of TCR sequences. TCRs were defined as expanded if a significant change between any two time points was detected under a Poisson model with p below 0.0001. TCR abundances were normalised to the total number of TCRs sequenced per sample and were expressed as counts per million. MAIT TCRs were defined by TRAV1-2 paired with TRAJ12, TRAJ20 or TRAJ33, and iNKT TCRs by TRAV10 paired with TRAJ18. VDJdb, accessed 1 November 2021, was searched for CMV, EBV and SARS-CoV-2 annotated TCRs, with TCRs annotated for multiple antigens excluded. Clones were called with MiXCR by TCRdb after fastp trimmed the public reads at Q25, and only in-frame beta chains were retained. Every CDR3 protein is listed once, alongside the most common genes and DNA of its rows. These V and J calls are TCRdb output, not the study's own analysis. This sample holds 30,000 or so distinct CDR3 sequences; about 5.8% were observed only once. Around 5% of the sample comes from the top ten.

To note about this clonotype: Its antigen specificity is not known. No per-base quality is available; no much larger clone lies one base away.

The sample taken for sequencing was whole blood. The receptor comes from an adult who was a healthcare worker with PCR-confirmed SARS-CoV-2 infection or an uninfected control (not recorded which). Recombination connected TRBV4-1 to TRBJ1-1; TRBD1 could be the D gene, as 5 bases match. The nucleotide sequence reads TGCGCCAGCAGTCCCAGGGAAACGAGTTTGACTGAAGCTTTCTTT. Translated, it gives CASSPRETSLTEAFF.